This is a list of T cell receptor beta chains from one sample in a study of cytomegalovirus exposure and HLA in healthy donors. Method: immunoSEQ multiplex PCR; TCRdb's copy keeps in-frame clones and lacks some. The repertoire has under 140,000 clones, around 78% of them found once; the top ten carry under 1.5%. Sequenced material: PBMCs. These receptors were taken from a woman in her 30s in good health and CMV-seronegative. Both conserved end residues are part of each CDR3. A D gene is named only where the DNA matches it firmly. Rows may omit the clone size; those that give it use once, few, many or a size class.

j_gene	d_gene	abundance	v_gene	CDR3nt	CDR3aa
TRBJ1-1	-	few	TRBV28	TGTGCCAGCAGTTTAGGACAGTTTGAAGCTTTCTTT	CASSLGQFEAFF
TRBJ2-7	TRBD1	-	TRBV6-5	TGTGCCAGCAGTGAGGACAGGCTATACGAGCAGTACTTC	CASSEDRLYEQYF
TRBJ2-7	-	-	TRBV2	TGTGCCAGCAGGACGGAACAGTTCTCCTACGAGCAGTACTTC	CASRTEQFSYEQYF
TRBJ1-3	TRBD1	once	TRBV4-3	TGCGCCAGCAGCCAGGGAAGGGGACAGGGAAACACCATATATTTT	CASSQGRGQGNTIYF
TRBJ2-6	-	few	TRBV4-3	TGCGCCAGCAGCCAACATTTAGCCACCTCATCGGCCCGGCCGACTGGGGCCAACGTCCTGACTTTC	CASSQHLATSSARPTGANVLTF
TRBJ1-2	TRBD1	few	TRBV5-1	TGCGCCAGCAGCCTAATTTACAGGGGGCGGACCCACTATGGCTACACCTTC	CASSLIYRGRTHYGYTF
TRBJ1-1	-	few	TRBV13	TGTGCCAGCAGCTCGGAACGCGCGGGGGAATGGCGGACTGAAGCTTTCTTT	CASSSERAGEWRTEAFF
TRBJ2-1	TRBD2	-	TRBV15	TGTGCCACCAGCAGAGAGGCTAGCGGCGACAATGAGCAGTTCTTC	CATSREASGDNEQFF
TRBJ2-7	TRBD1	-	TRBV7-2	TGTGCCAGCAGGAGAGGGGGCAGCTCCTACGAGCAGTACTTC	CASRRGGSSYEQYF
TRBJ2-7	-	-	TRBV6-5	TGTGCCAGCAGACACGGGGGGCGAAACTACGAGCAGTACTTC	CASRHGGRNYEQYF
TRBJ2-1	-	-	TRBV29-1	TGCAGCGTAGCGGGTGGAGACTACAATGAGCAGTTCTTC	CSVAGGDYNEQFF
TRBJ1-3	TRBD1	-	TRBV5-4	TGTGCCAGCAGCGGTGGGACAGGGGCACGGGGAAACACCATATATTTT	CASSGGTGARGNTIYF
TRBJ2-1	TRBD1	-	TRBV28	TGTGCCAGCAGTTTACGCGACAGGGGGGCTGAGCAGTTCTTC	CASSLRDRGAEQFF
TRBJ1-2	-	-	TRBV6-5	TGTGCCAGTACGGACATTACCGCTAACTATGGCTACACCTTC	CASTDITANYGYTF
TRBJ2-2	TRBD2	-	TRBV30	TGTGCCTGGAGTCCTTGGACTAGCTTCTTCGGGGAGCTGTTTTTT	CAWSPWTSFFGELFF
TRBJ1-1	-	-	TRBV25-1	TGTGCCAGCAGTGACCTAGGGAACACTGAAGCTTTCTTT	CASSDLGNTEAFF
TRBJ1-6	TRBD1	-	TRBV6-6	TGTGCCAGCAGCCGCCGGACAGGGGCGCGGGTTGAGCCCCTCCACTTT	CASSRRTGARVEPLHF
TRBJ1-1	TRBD1	-	TRBV7-6	TGTGCCAGCAGCTTAGCCGGACAGGTGAACACTGAAGCTTTCTTT	CASSLAGQVNTEAFF
TRBJ1-2	-	-	TRBV28	TGTGCCAGCAGTTCTCCCGGGACAAAAGCTAACTATGGCTACACCTTC	CASSSPGTKANYGYTF